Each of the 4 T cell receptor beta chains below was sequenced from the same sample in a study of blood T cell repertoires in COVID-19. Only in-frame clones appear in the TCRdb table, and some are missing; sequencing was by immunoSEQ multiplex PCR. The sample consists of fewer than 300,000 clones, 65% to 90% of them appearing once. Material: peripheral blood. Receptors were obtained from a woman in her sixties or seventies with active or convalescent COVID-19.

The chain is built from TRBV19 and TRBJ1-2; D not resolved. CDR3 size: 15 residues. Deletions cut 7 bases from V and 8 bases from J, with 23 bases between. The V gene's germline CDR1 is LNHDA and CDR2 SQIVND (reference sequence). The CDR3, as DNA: TGTGCCAGTAATTCGGGATCCGAAACTCCGGGGGGCTACACCTTC. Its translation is CASNSGSETPGGYTF.

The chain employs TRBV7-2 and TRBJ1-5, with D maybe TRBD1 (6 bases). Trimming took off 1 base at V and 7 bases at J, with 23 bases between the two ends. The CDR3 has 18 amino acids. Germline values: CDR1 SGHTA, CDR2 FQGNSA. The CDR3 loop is CASSLVYGGGVSAQPQHF. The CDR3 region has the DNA TGTGCCAGCAGCTTAGTTTACGGCGGGGGCGTTTCAGCCCAGCCCCAGCATTTT.

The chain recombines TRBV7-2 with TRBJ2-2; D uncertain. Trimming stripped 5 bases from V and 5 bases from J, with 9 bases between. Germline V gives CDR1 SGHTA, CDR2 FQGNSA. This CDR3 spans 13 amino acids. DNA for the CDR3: TGTGCCAGCAGCGCCACAAGTACCGGGGAGCTGTTTTTT. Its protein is CASSATSTGELFF.

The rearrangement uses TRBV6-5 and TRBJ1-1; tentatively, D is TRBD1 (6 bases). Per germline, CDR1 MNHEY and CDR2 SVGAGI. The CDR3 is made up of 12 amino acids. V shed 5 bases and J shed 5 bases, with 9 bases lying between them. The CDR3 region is CASSRGQTEAFF. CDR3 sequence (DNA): TGTGCCAGCAGTCGCGGACAGACTGAAGCTTTCTTT.